This TCR beta chain was captured in a study of cytomegalovirus exposure and HLA in healthy donors. Study context: Some 85 million unique TCRs, all from HLA-typed donors, were included in an early release of the data.

13 Jbeta primers and 60 Vbeta primers were used for the PCR. Method: immunoSEQ multiplex PCR; TCRdb's copy keeps in-frame clones and lacks some. The data hold under 100,000 clones, with 60% to 85% observed a single time. V lost 5 bases, J lost 2 bases, and 16 bases lay in between. Germline-derived CDR1 and CDR2 are SGHTA and FQGNSA. The CDR3 consists of 15 residues. As concerns this clone: Its antigen is as yet unknown.

Findings of the study overall: Accounts indicate the classifier identified cytomegalovirus status with strong specificity and sensitivity.

Sequenced: PBMCs. V gene TRBV7-2 combines with J gene TRBJ2-7; TRBD1 might be the D (6 bases). This clonotype was sampled from a man younger than 35 in good health and CMV-seropositive. The CDR3 sequence is CASSRTDSTPYEQYF. CDR3 nucleotide sequence: TGTGCCAGCAGCCGGACAGACTCCACGCCCTACGAGCAGTACTTC.